These T cell receptor beta chains were read from a single sample in a study of T cell responses to AZD1222 COVID-19 vaccine. Assay used: immunoSEQ multiplex PCR; TCRdb lists only in-frame clones, some missing. This table has about 110,000 clones, 80% to 95% appearing once. The specimen was peripheral blood, collected on day 0 of AZD1222 vaccination. The receptor set was obtained from an adult in good health. Each CDR3 is given with its conserved first and last residue. The order of the fields is clone size, V gene, D gene, J gene, CDR3 protein, CDR3 DNA. A D gene is named only where the DNA matches it firmly. The size of a clone is reported for some rows only, either as once, few or many, or as a class for expanded clones.

size: -; V: TRBV19; D: -; J: TRBJ1-1; CDR3: CASSIGSTRAFF; DNA: TGTGCCAGTAGTATAGGGAGTACGCGGGCTTTCTTT
size: -; V: TRBV19; D: -; J: TRBJ1-2; CDR3: CASSNYGYTF; DNA: TGTGCCAGTAGTAATTATGGCTACACCTTC
size: -; V: TRBV10-1; D: -; J: TRBJ2-4; CDR3: CATAAQGGKNIQYF; DNA: TGCGCCACCGCAGCACAGGGTGGCAAAAACATTCAGTACTTC
size: -; V: TRBV4-2; D: -; J: TRBJ1-1; CDR3: CASSRHRLGMNTEAFF; DNA: TGTGCCAGCAGCCGGCACAGGTTGGGGATGAACACTGAAGCTTTCTTT
size: -; V: TRBV6-5; D: -; J: TRBJ1-2; CDR3: CASRGGSYGYTF; DNA: TGTGCCAGCAGGGGGGGGAGCTATGGCTACACCTTC
size: few; V: TRBV5-1; D: -; J: TRBJ2-7; CDR3: CASSPLDSPYEQYF; DNA: TGCGCCAGCAGCCCATTGGACAGTCCCTACGAGCAGTACTTC
size: -; V: TRBV4-2; D: -; J: TRBJ1-1; CDR3: CASSQVDRPGEAFF; DNA: TGTGCCAGCAGCCAAGTCGACAGGCCGGGGGAAGCTTTCTTT
size: -; V: TRBV6-6; D: -; J: TRBJ1-4; CDR3: CASRNRGLASEKLFF; DNA: TGTGCCAGCAGGAACCGGGGCCTTGCTAGCGAAAAACTGTTTTTT
size: -; V: TRBV30; D: -; J: TRBJ1-4; CDR3: CAFGIRAGEKLFF; DNA: TGTGCCTTTGGTATAAGGGCAGGAGAAAAACTGTTTTTT
size: -; V: TRBV29-1; D: -; J: TRBJ2-7; CDR3: CSVIKGTPSSYEQYF; DNA: TGCAGCGTTATAAAAGGGACACCGAGCTCCTACGAGCAGTACTTC
size: -; V: TRBV27; D: -; J: TRBJ1-2; CDR3: CASSMTANYGYTF; DNA: TGTGCCAGCAGTATGACGGCTAACTATGGCTACACCTTC
size: -; V: TRBV19; D: TRBD1; J: TRBJ1-2; CDR3: CATRQGSYGYTF; DNA: TGTGCCACCCGACAGGGTTCCTATGGCTACACCTTC
size: -; V: TRBV3-1/TRBV3-2; D: TRBD1; J: TRBJ1-3; CDR3: CASSRTGEVAGNTIYF; DNA: TGTGCCAGCAGCCGCACAGGGGAAGTCGCTGGAAACACCATATATTTT
size: -; V: TRBV10-1; D: TRBD1; J: TRBJ1-2; CDR3: CASSSDRVKGYTF; DNA: TGCGCCAGCAGCTCGGACAGGGTGAAAGGCTACACCTTC
size: once; V: TRBV2; D: TRBD2; J: TRBJ2-1; CDR3: CASKTSGYNEQFF; DNA: TGTGCCAGCAAGACTAGCGGGTACAATGAGCAGTTCTTC
size: -; V: TRBV6-5; D: -; J: TRBJ1-5; CDR3: CASTPQGLFQPQHF; DNA: TGTGCCAGCACGCCCCAGGGATTATTTCAGCCCCAGCATTTT
size: medium-sized; V: TRBV7-9; D: TRBD2; J: TRBJ2-1; CDR3: CASSFGRLAGGRNEPFF; DNA: TGTGCCAGCAGCTTTGGGAGACTAGCGGGGGGGCGTAATGAGCCCTTCTTC
size: -; V: TRBV9; D: -; J: TRBJ1-1; CDR3: CASSVAGGVEAFF; DNA: TGTGCCAGCAGCGTAGCCGGCGGGGTTGAAGCTTTCTTT
size: -; V: TRBV28; D: TRBD1; J: TRBJ1-5; CDR3: CASSTRQGGNNQPQHF; DNA: TGTGCCAGCAGTACCCGACAGGGGGGGAACAATCAGCCCCAGCATTTT
size: -; V: TRBV5-1; D: -; J: TRBJ1-1; CDR3: CASGAGTMNTEAFF; DNA: TGCGCCAGCGGGGCAGGGACCATGAACACTGAAGCTTTCTTT
size: -; V: TRBV7-8; D: -; J: TRBJ1-3; CDR3: CASSPTGNTIYF; DNA: TGTGCCAGCAGCCCGACTGGAAACACCATATATTTT
size: -; V: TRBV3-1/TRBV3-2; D: -; J: TRBJ1-2; CDR3: CASSQRGARHGYTF; DNA: TGTGCCAGCAGCCAACGGGGGGCGCGTCATGGCTACACCTTC
size: -; V: TRBV7-9; D: TRBD1; J: TRBJ2-7; CDR3: CASSLATGGWYEQYF; DNA: TGTGCCAGCAGCTTAGCTACAGGGGGCTGGTACGAGCAGTACTTC
size: -; V: TRBV11-2; D: -; J: TRBJ1-4; CDR3: CASSSGRFPTNEKLFF; DNA: TGTGCCAGCAGCTCGGGGCGTTTTCCTACGAATGAAAAACTGTTTTTT
size: -; V: TRBV12-3/TRBV12-4; D: -; J: TRBJ1-2; CDR3: CASSLVRVGYTF; DNA: TGTGCCAGCAGTTTAGTCAGGGTCGGCTACACCTTC
size: -; V: TRBV28; D: TRBD1; J: TRBJ2-1; CDR3: CASSVTGLSPFF; DNA: TGTGCCAGCAGTGTGACAGGGTTGAGTCCGTTCTTC
size: -; V: TRBV18; D: -; J: TRBJ1-2; CDR3: CASSPDGRAESGYTF; DNA: TGTGCCAGCTCACCTGATGGTCGGGCAGAAAGTGGCTACACCTTC
size: -; V: TRBV24-1; D: -; J: TRBJ2-7; CDR3: CATSDRHAYEQYF; DNA: TGTGCCACCAGTGACCGACACGCTTACGAGCAGTACTTC
size: -; V: TRBV12-3/TRBV12-4; D: -; J: TRBJ1-4; CDR3: CASSLFRAEKLFF; DNA: TGTGCCAGCAGTTTATTCAGGGCAGAAAAACTGTTTTTT
size: -; V: TRBV19; D: -; J: TRBJ1-1; CDR3: CASSVDSTEAFF; DNA: TGTGCCAGTAGTGTCGACAGTACTGAAGCTTTCTTT
size: once; V: TRBV29-1; D: -; J: TRBJ1-4; CDR3: CSVYGGNEKLFF; DNA: TGCAGCGTTTACGGGGGAAATGAAAAACTGTTTTTT
size: once; V: TRBV29-1; D: -; J: TRBJ2-7; CDR3: CSVEGGAFSYEQYF; DNA: TGCAGCGTTGAAGGGGGGGCATTCTCCTACGAGCAGTACTTC
size: once; V: TRBV6-9; D: -; J: TRBJ1-3; CDR3: CASSPWESSGNTIYF; DNA: TGTGCCAGCAGTCCCTGGGAGTCGTCTGGAAACACCATATATTTT
size: few; V: TRBV3-1/TRBV3-2; D: -; J: TRBJ1-1; CDR3: CASSPSLVGAAGNTEAFF; DNA: TGTGCCAGCAGCCCTTCGCTGGTGGGGGCAGCGGGTAACACTGAAGCTTTCTTT
size: -; V: TRBV6-5; D: TRBD1; J: TRBJ1-6; CDR3: CASRPGTGGNSPLHF; DNA: TGTGCCAGCAGACCCGGGACAGGGGGTAACTCACCCCTCCACTTT
size: -; V: TRBV28; D: -; J: TRBJ1-2; CDR3: CASSLTTGNYGYTF; DNA: TGTGCCAGCAGCCTCACAACAGGGAACTATGGCTACACCTTC
size: -; V: TRBV5-6; D: -; J: TRBJ1-5; CDR3: CASSLGRGNQPQHF; DNA: TGTGCCAGCAGCTTGGGTCGGGGCAATCAGCCCCAGCATTTT
size: -; V: TRBV5-1; D: TRBD2; J: TRBJ2-1; CDR3: CASSSGGSSYNEQFF; DNA: TGCGCCAGCAGTAGCGGGGGCAGCTCCTACAATGAGCAGTTCTTC
size: -; V: TRBV27; D: -; J: TRBJ1-5; CDR3: CASSSQGTYSNQPQHF; DNA: TGTGCCAGCAGTTCCCAAGGAACATATAGCAATCAGCCCCAGCATTTT
size: -; V: TRBV28; D: -; J: TRBJ2-5; CDR3: CASATGSKTQYF; DNA: TGTGCCAGCGCAACAGGGTCGAAGACCCAGTACTTC
size: -; V: TRBV27; D: -; J: TRBJ1-4; CDR3: CASSLKGFGRTNEKLFF; DNA: TGTGCCAGCAGTTTAAAGGGGTTCGGGCGAACTAATGAAAAACTGTTTTTT
size: -; V: TRBV3-1/TRBV3-2; D: -; J: TRBJ2-5; CDR3: CASSQDRTGGETQYF; DNA: TGTGCCAGCAGCCAAGATAGGACTGGCGGCGAGACCCAGTACTTC
size: -; V: TRBV5-4; D: -; J: TRBJ2-7; CDR3: CASSLLGSPAYEQYF; DNA: TGTGCCAGCAGCTTGCTGGGGAGTCCAGCCTACGAGCAGTACTTC
size: few; V: TRBV28; D: TRBD2; J: TRBJ2-3; CDR3: CASSVTSGGSTDTQYF; DNA: TGTGCCAGCAGCGTAACTAGCGGGGGAAGCACAGATACGCAGTATTTT
size: -; V: TRBV7-9; D: -; J: TRBJ1-2; CDR3: CASMKGRDGYTF; DNA: TGTGCCAGCATGAAGGGTCGAGATGGCTACACCTTC
size: -; V: TRBV28; D: -; J: TRBJ2-3; CDR3: CASSFNWGVTDTQYF; DNA: TGTGCCAGCAGTTTTAACTGGGGTGTCACAGATACGCAGTATTTT
size: -; V: TRBV5-6; D: -; J: TRBJ1-2; CDR3: CASRGGNYGYTF; DNA: TGTGCCAGCAGGGGAGGTAACTATGGCTACACCTTC
size: -; V: TRBV20-1; D: -; J: TRBJ1-1; CDR3: CSAPYDPEAFF; DNA: TGCAGTGCTCCATACGACCCTGAAGCTTTCTTT
size: once; V: TRBV28; D: -; J: TRBJ2-2; CDR3: CASSSHRAGVGTGELFF; DNA: TGTGCCAGCAGTTCCCATCGGGCAGGGGTGGGCACCGGGGAGCTGTTTTTT
size: -; V: TRBV24-1; D: TRBD1; J: TRBJ1-2; CDR3: CATSEGTGGIGGYTF; DNA: TGTGCCACCAGTGAGGGGACAGGGGGCATTGGTGGCTACACCTTC
size: -; V: TRBV11-3; D: -; J: TRBJ1-2; CDR3: CASRRPGSNYGYTF; DNA: TGTGCCAGCAGACGTCCGGGGTCTAACTATGGCTACACCTTC
size: -; V: TRBV11-2; D: -; J: TRBJ1-4; CDR3: CASSALRAAATNEKLFF; DNA: TGTGCCAGCAGCGCGCTGCGGGCAGCAGCAACTAATGAAAAACTGTTTTTT
size: -; V: TRBV5-8; D: -; J: TRBJ2-7; CDR3: CASSRRTDEQYF; DNA: TGTGCCAGCAGCCGGCGGACAGACGAGCAGTACTTC
size: -; V: TRBV27; D: -; J: TRBJ2-2; CDR3: CASSSPKGGRIANTGELFF; DNA: TGTGCCAGCAGTTCCCCTAAGGGGGGGCGGATCGCGAACACCGGGGAGCTGTTTTTT
size: -; V: TRBV4-1; D: -; J: TRBJ1-5; CDR3: CASSQGGQTYQPQHF; DNA: TGCGCCAGCAGCCAAGGAGGACAGACGTATCAGCCCCAGCATTTT
size: -; V: TRBV6-1; D: -; J: TRBJ1-2; CDR3: CASSELPQGLGYTF; DNA: TGTGCCAGCAGTGAACTACCACAGGGACTTGGCTACACCTTC
size: -; V: TRBV28; D: -; J: TRBJ1-4; CDR3: CASGPAEEKLFF; DNA: TGTGCCAGCGGTCCGGCGGAGGAAAAACTGTTTTTT
size: -; V: TRBV5-1; D: TRBD2; J: TRBJ2-2; CDR3: CASSLDGLPGLAGLAGELFF; DNA: TGCGCCAGCAGCTTGGACGGACTCCCAGGGCTAGCGGGGCTTGCCGGGGAGCTGTTTTTT
size: -; V: TRBV5-4; D: -; J: TRBJ2-7; CDR3: CASSSDTYEQYF; DNA: TGTGCCAGCAGCTCGGACACCTACGAGCAGTACTTC
size: -; V: TRBV5-6; D: TRBD1; J: TRBJ1-2; CDR3: CASSLAGGYGYTF; DNA: TGTGCCAGCAGCTTGGCAGGGGGATATGGCTACACCTTC